What follows are 21 T cell receptor beta chains derived from one specimen sequenced in a study of T cells in women clearing cervical HPV infection. Only in-frame clones appear in the TCRdb table, and some are missing; sequencing was by immunoSEQ multiplex PCR. This sample contains tens of thousands of clones. Sequencing was performed on blood buffy coat. The receptor source for this set is a woman between 18 and 69 years old with a cervical HPV16 infection that either progressed to CIN3+ or cleared (not recorded which).

For this clone: The read finishes 3 residues shy of the CDR3 end, and the germline J gene is used to complete it. The genes are TRBV7-2 and TRBJ1-2; 7 bases align to TRBD1. Germline lookup yields CDR1 SGHTA and CDR2 FQGNSA. The ends lost 5 bases at V and 4 bases at J; junction bases unmatched: 10. This CDR3 spans 15 amino acids. This CDR3 reads CASSVQGTPSYGYTF. Incomplete CDR3 DNA: TGTGCCAGCAGCGTACAGGGGACCCCCTCCTATGGC. The full variable domain, its missing parts supplied by reference TRBV7-2 and TRBJ1-2, is GAGVSQSPSNKVTEKGKDVELRCDPISGHTALYWYRQSLGQGLEFLIYFQGNSAPDKSGLPSDRFSAERTGGSVSTLTIQRTQQEDSAVYLCASSVQGTPSYGYTFGSGTRLTVV.

For this clone: With the read ending 3 residues before the CDR3 end, the germline J gene is used to fill in that end. This chain connects TRBV5-1 to TRBJ2-2; 9 bases are a match to TRBD1. The CDR3 loop spans 15 amino acids. Germline assignment: CDR1 SGHRS and CDR2 YFSETQ. J gave up 7 bases and V 4 bases, and 8 bases lay outside the gene matches. CDR3 region: CASSPGTGSIGELFF. The CDR3 DNA, read in part, is TGCGCCAGCAGCCCCGGGACAGGGTCTATCGGGGAG. The full variable domain, its missing parts supplied by reference TRBV5-1 and TRBJ2-2, is KAGVTQTPRYLIKTRGQQVTLSCSPISGHRSVSWYQQTPGQGLQFLFEYFSETQRNKGNFPGRFSGRQFSNSRSEMNVSTLELGDSALYLCASSPGTGSIGELFFGEGSRLTVL.

On this clone itself: The CDR3 extends 3 residues past the end of the read, so its final part is completed from the germline J gene. This chain uses TRBV18 with TRBJ1-6; 7 bases fit TRBD1. The CDR3 is 16 residues long. CDR1 KGHSH and CDR2 LQKENI come from the germline V gene. V lost 4 bases and J lost 8; bases outside the gene matches: 11. Incomplete CDR3 DNA: TGTGCCAGCTCACTATATACCGGGACAGAGGATTCACCC. Amino acids: CASSLYTGTEDSP. The whole CDR3 protein reads CASSLYTGTEDSPLHF.

Comment on this clone: With the read ending 3 residues before the CDR3 end, the germline J gene is used to fill in that end. J is TRBJ2-1 and V is TRBV20-1, with TRBD1 matching over 8 bases. V lost 5 bases and J lost 0; bases outside the gene matches: 9. The CDR3 extends over 16 amino acids. Per germline, CDR1 DFQATT and CDR2 SNEGSKA (reference sequence). The CDR3 bases that were read are TGCAGTGCTCGCGACAGGGGCGAGAGCTCCTACAATGAG. Its protein product is CSARDRGESSYNE. The full CDR3 is CSARDRGESSYNEQFF.

Points on this clone: The CDR3 end lies 3 residues beyond the end of the read and is filled in from the germline J gene. The rearrangement links TRBV7-6 to TRBJ2-2; TRBD1 agrees at 7 bases. CDR1 and CDR2 from the germline V gene are SGHVS and FNYEAQ. The CDR3 runs 12 residues. With V trimmed by 5 bases and J by 9 bases, 3 bases remained unmatched. The sequenced part of the CDR3 DNA is TGTGCCAGCAGCGACAGGGAGAGGGAG. This sequence encodes CASSDRERE. The entire CDR3 protein is CASSDRERELFF.

To note about this clone: The read stops 3 residues short of the end of the CDR3; the missing end is completed from the germline J gene. This chain uses TRBV5-6 with TRBJ1-1, with 7 bases lining up with TRBD1. V was pared by 3 bases and J by 5 bases, with 10 bases of the junction left unmatched. CDR1 and CDR2 from the germline V gene are SGHDT and YYEEEE. This CDR3 contains 15 residues. The CDR3 sequence: CASSSVGVRGTEAFF. The CDR3 bases that were read are TGTGCCAGCAGCTCTGTGGGGGTCAGGGGGACTGAA.

A word on this clone: Sequencing ends 3 residues short of the CDR3 end; the germline J gene provides the rest. V and J are TRBV20-1 and TRBJ2-7, with TRBD1 matching over 10 bases. Germline trimming cut 6 bases from V and 3 bases from J; bases unmatched to any gene: 8. The CDR3 contains 14 residues. Germline V gives CDR1 DFQATT, CDR2 SNEGSKA (reference sequence). The CDR3 region is CSAHPRDRGYEQYF. The sequenced CDR3 bases are TGCAGTGCCCACCCAAGGGACAGGGGCTACGAG.

As regards this clone: The read ends 3 residues before the CDR3 terminus; that terminus is restored from the germline J gene. The genes are TRBV19 and TRBJ2-2; D might be TRBD2 (6 bases). This CDR3 is built from 15 residues. Germline V lookup: CDR1 LNHDA, CDR2 SQIVND (reference sequence). Trimming shortened V by 7 bases and J by 3 bases, and 15 bases separated the two germline ends. The DNA read from the CDR3 is TGTGCCAGTATGGAGGGAAGCAGGGACACCGGGGAG. It specifies CASMEGSRDTGE. Given in full, the CDR3 is CASMEGSRDTGELFF.

Comments on this clone: The observed sequence ends 3 residues before the CDR3 terminus, with the missing tail filled in from the germline J gene. This sequence joins TRBV5-6 and TRBJ1-1; 7 bases agree with TRBD1. The germline V gene encodes CDR1 SGHDT and CDR2 YYEEEE. The CDR3 has 15 residues. The junction had 4 bases not matched to a gene; V was cut back by 2 bases and J by 0 bases. This CDR3 reads CASSFSTGMNTEAFF. The sequenced CDR3 bases are TGTGCCAGCAGCTTTTCGACAGGGATGAACACTGAA.

Notes on this clone: The read is 3 residues too short to cover the CDR3 end, so that end is filled in from the germline J gene. The J gene is TRBJ2-3, the V gene TRBV6-1; possible D gene TRBD2, 5 bases. CDR3 length: 14 residues. V lost 3 bases and J lost 2, with 9 bases in between. CDR1 MNHNS and CDR2 SASEGT come from the germline V gene. This CDR3 is CASSDRGPTDTQYF. CDR3 DNA, as far as it was read: TGTGCCAGCAGTGATCGGGGTCCCACAGATACG.

CDR3 in amino acids: CSARPTGNTEAFF. CDR3 DNA (partial): TGCAGTGCTAGACCGACGGGGAACACTGAA. The J gene is TRBJ1-1, the V gene TRBV20-1, with D unresolved. Read data end 3 residues before the CDR3 end; the end is taken from the germline J gene. Germline CDR1 DFQATT, CDR2 SNEGSKA (reference sequence). The CDR3 consists of 13 residues. The V and J ends lost 2 bases and 1 base respectively, with 8 bases between them.

Points on this clone: The CDR3 end falls 3 residues outside the read, so it is completed with the germline J gene. The chain combines TRBV7-3 with TRBJ2-3, with 11 bases lining up with TRBD2. V gave up 5 bases and J gave up 6 bases; unmatched junction bases: 4. Germline V gene lookup returns CDR1 SGHTA and CDR2 FQGTGA. The CDR3 sequence is 14 residues long. CDR3 protein: CASSVSGGADTQYF. The sequenced part of the CDR3 DNA is TGTGCCAGCAGCGTTAGCGGGGGGGCTGATACG. Drawing the rest from reference TRBV7-3 and TRBJ2-3, the complete variable domain is GAGVSQTPSNKVTEKGKYVELRCDPISGHTALYWYRQSLGQGPEFLIYFQGTGAADDSGLPNDRFFAVRPEGSVSTLKIQRTERGDSAVYLCASSVSGGADTQYFGPGTRLTVL.

A note on this clone: The sequenced fragment ends 3 residues before the CDR3 boundary, so the rest is inferred from the germline J gene. The chain employs TRBV5-1 and TRBJ2-1, with a tentative D call TRBD1 (5 bases). This CDR3 has 13 residues. V lost 3 bases and J 7 bases, leaving 11 bases between the germline ends. Germline V lookup: CDR1 SGHRS, CDR2 YFSETQ. Here the CDR3 reads CASSWGQGNEQFF. The sequenced part of the CDR3 DNA is TGCGCCAGCAGCTGGGGTCAGGGAAATGAG.

A note on this clone: The read terminates 3 residues before the CDR3 end, so the remaining end is supplied by the germline J gene. This rearrangement joins TRBV18 to TRBJ2-1; no firm D call. V dropped 0 bases and J dropped 8 bases, with 11 bases sitting between them. The V gene's germline CDR1 is KGHSH and CDR2 LQKENI. The CDR3 has 14 amino acids. CDR3 loop: CASSPPSRMDEQFF. The sequenced CDR3 bases are TGTGCCAGCTCACCACCTTCTAGAATGGATGAG.

As for this clone: The read is 3 residues too short to cover the CDR3 end, so that end is filled in from the germline J gene. V and J are TRBV14 and TRBJ2-3, with a weak D call TRBD2 (6 bases). This CDR3 spans 17 amino acids. CDR1 and CDR2 from the germline V gene are SGHDN and FVKESK. The chain's CDR3 is CASSQDKGLKYLETQYF. Partial CDR3 DNA: TGTGCCAGCAGCCAAGATAAGGGACTTAAATACTTAGAGACG.

Concerning this clone: With the read ending 3 residues before the CDR3 end, the germline J gene is used to fill in that end. The rearrangement links TRBV5-6 to TRBJ1-1; maybe TRBD1 (6 bases). This CDR3 region has 13 residues. V lost 6 bases to trimming and J lost 6 bases, with 15 bases between them. Per the germline V gene, CDR1 is SGHDT and CDR2 is YYEEEE. CDR3 DNA (partial): TGTGCCAGCACCGAGGGGGTTTGGTCTGAA. Its translation: CASTEGVWSE. The whole CDR3 sequence reads CASTEGVWSEAFF.

A word on this clone: The read terminates 3 residues ahead of where the CDR3 ends, so the germline J gene completes it. V and J are TRBV7-2 and TRBJ2-5, with 7 bases that match TRBD1. Per the germline V gene, CDR1 is SGHTA and CDR2 is FQGNSA. CDR3 size: 15 residues. Losses at the gene ends were 1 base for V and 4 bases for J; bases not matched to a gene: 6. Incomplete CDR3 DNA: TGTGCCAGCAGCTTAGGGACAGGAGAAGGAGAGACC. Translating it yields CASSLGTGEGET. The entire CDR3 sequence reads CASSLGTGEGETQYF. Variable domain in full (rest from reference TRBV7-2 and TRBJ2-5): GAGVSQSPSNKVTEKGKDVELRCDPISGHTALYWYRQSLGQGLEFLIYFQGNSAPDKSGLPSDRFSAERTGGSVSTLTIQRTQQEDSAVYLCASSLGTGEGETQYFGPGTRLLVL.

Notes on this clone: The read gets to within 3 residues of the CDR3 end, and the germline J gene fills in the rest. This rearrangement joins TRBV2 to TRBJ2-7; TRBD1 matches at 8 bases. The germline V gene has CDR1 SNHLY and CDR2 FYNNEI. The V segment lost 7 bases and the J segment 2 bases; nucleotides outside the gene matches: 1. The CDR3 has 12 amino acids. CDR3 DNA (partial): TGTGCCAGCACGGACAGGGCCTACGAG. Translating it yields CASTDRAYE. The CDR3 reads in full as CASTDRAYEQYF.

With respect to this clone: The CDR3 end falls 3 residues outside the read, so it is completed with the germline J gene. The V gene is TRBV30, the J gene TRBJ2-3, with 9 bases that match TRBD2. With 2 bases clipped from V and 5 bases from J, the junction kept 11 bases outside the gene matches. The CDR3 sequence is 16 residues long. Looked up from germline, CDR1 is GTSNPN and CDR2 is SVGIG (reference sequence). The CDR3 sequence is CAWSPWGGGGEDTQYF. The CDR3 bases that were read are TGTGCCTGGAGTCCTTGGGGTGGCGGGGGGGAAGATACG.

In regard to this clone: The read halts 3 residues ahead of the CDR3 end, with the missing end drawn from the germline J gene. The chain is built from TRBV20-1 and TRBJ2-7; possibly TRBD1 for D (5 bases). CDR1 is DFQATT, CDR2 SNEGSKA, per germline (reference sequence). The CDR3 totals 13 residues. With 3 bases removed from V and 0 bases from J, the gap between germline ends came to 9 bases. The covered CDR3 bases are TGCAGTGCTAGTGGGGCTGACTCCTACGAG. Its protein is CSASGADSYE. The whole CDR3 protein is CSASGADSYEQYF.

Details on this clone: The DNA ends 3 residues before the CDR3 does, and the rest of the CDR3 is filled in from the germline J gene. J is TRBJ1-3 and V is TRBV18; 9 bases agree with TRBD1. This CDR3 contains 16 residues. J gave up 3 bases and V 3 bases, and 6 bases lay outside the gene matches. Germline CDR1 and CDR2: KGHSH and LQKENI. Partial CDR3 DNA: TGTGCCAGCTCACCGCCCCGGACAGGGGTTGGAAACACC. It yields the protein CASSPPRTGVGNT. The full CDR3 protein is CASSPPRTGVGNTIYF.